The T cell receptor (beta chain) under discussion was sequenced for a study of PD-1 blockade in classical Hodgkin lymphoma. Study context: Patients got intravenous nivolumab 3 mg/kg every 2 weeks. General study results and limits: Relapsed/refractory patients reportedly had lower baseline diversity than newly diagnosed patients.

For this clone: What it binds is not known.

Trimming took 0 bases from V and 7 from J, leaving 9 bases between them. The germline V gene encodes CDR1 LGHNA and CDR2 YSLEER. The CDR3 consists of 14 residues. The table came from immunoSEQ multiplex PCR; TCRdb's copy has only in-frame clones and leaves some out. The table lists 20,000 to 30,000 clones, approximately 80% of them singletons, with 7.5% to 9.5% in the top ten. Every patient was affected by relapse after autologous stem cell transplantation, while exposure to brentuximab vedotin was not uniform. Patients' outcomes at their best amounted to complete response, partial response or progressive disease.

Source: peripheral blood mononuclear cells (PBMCs), taken before the second cycle of nivolumab. The origin of this receptor is a human donor with classical Hodgkin lymphoma. This chain uses TRBV4-3 with TRBJ2-2, with D uncertain. For the CDR3, the DNA is TGCGCCAGCAGCCAAGATACTTGGGGCGGGGAGCTGTTTTTT. Translating gives CASSQDTWGGELFF.